The sequence of this TCR beta chain was determined in a study of CD8 T cells in Susac syndrome. Random hexamers were used to reverse transcribe an amount of roughly 0.5 to 1 ug RNA. Each CDR3 protein is one row after TCRdb ran MiXCR on the immunoSEQ multiplex PCR reads. This table holds approximately 100,000 distinct CDR3 sequences, under 95% found once. Healthy donors served as the controls. They were matched for age and sex. The germline V gene has CDR1 GTSNPN and CDR2 SVGIG (reference sequence). Trimming cost V 2 bases and J 0 bases, with 11 bases left between them. The CDR3 sequence is 15 residues long.

Sequenced: CD8+ T cells from PBMCs. The chain combines TRBV30 with TRBJ1-5; no reliable D call. The TCR comes from a human donor in good health. CDR3 DNA sequence: TGTGCCTGGAGTCCCGCCTGGGATAGCAATCAGCCCCAGCATTTT. The encoded protein is CAWSPAWDSNQPQHF. The full variable domain, in which reference TRBV30 and TRBJ1-5 provide the parts outside the CDR3, is SQTIHQWPATLVQPVGSPLSLECTVEGTSNPNLYWYRQAAGRGLQLLFYSVGIGQISSEVPQNLSASRPQDRQFILSSKKLLLSDSGFYLCAWSPAWDSNQPQHFGDGTRLSIL.